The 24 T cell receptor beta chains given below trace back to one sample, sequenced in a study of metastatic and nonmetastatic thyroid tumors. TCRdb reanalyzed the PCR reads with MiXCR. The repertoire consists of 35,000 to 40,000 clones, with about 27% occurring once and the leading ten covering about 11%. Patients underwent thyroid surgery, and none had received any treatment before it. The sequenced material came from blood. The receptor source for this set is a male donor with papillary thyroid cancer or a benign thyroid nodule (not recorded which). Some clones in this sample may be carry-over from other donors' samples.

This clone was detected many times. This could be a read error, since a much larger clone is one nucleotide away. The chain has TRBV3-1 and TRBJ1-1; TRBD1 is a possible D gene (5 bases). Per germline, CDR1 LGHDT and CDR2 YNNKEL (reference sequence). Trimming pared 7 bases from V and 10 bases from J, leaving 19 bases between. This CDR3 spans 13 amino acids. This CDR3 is CASMFRGEEVAFF. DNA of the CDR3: TGTGCCAGCATGTTCAGAGGGGAGGAGGTAGCTTTCTTT.

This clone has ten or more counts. This CDR3 reads CSVVSGGREGITDTQYF. The CDR3 bases are TGCAGCGTTGTAAGCGGTGGGCGGGAGGGCATCACAGATACGCAGTATTTT. The gene calls are TRBV29-1 and TRBJ2-3; 9 bases match TRBD2. Losses at the gene ends were 4 bases for V and 2 bases for J; bases not matched to a gene: 13. CDR1 and CDR2 from the germline V gene are SQVTM and ANQGSEA. The CDR3 sequence is 17 residues long.

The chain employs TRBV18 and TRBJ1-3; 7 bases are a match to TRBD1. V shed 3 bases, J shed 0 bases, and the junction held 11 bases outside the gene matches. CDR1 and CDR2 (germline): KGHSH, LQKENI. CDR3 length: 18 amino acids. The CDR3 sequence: CASSPIQQGTSSGNTIYF. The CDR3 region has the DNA TGTGCCAGCTCACCGATCCAACAGGGGACCTCCTCTGGAAACACCATATATTTT.

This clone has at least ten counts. The CDR3 nucleotides read TGTGCCAGCAGCCCACCCCCCCGGGGCTACACCTTC. It codes for CASSPPPRGYTF. The rearrangement uses TRBV7-2 and TRBJ1-2; D unresolved. Germline assignment: CDR1 SGHTA and CDR2 FQGNSA. The CDR3 covers 12 residues. Trimming took off 5 bases at V and 8 bases at J, with 12 bases between the two ends.

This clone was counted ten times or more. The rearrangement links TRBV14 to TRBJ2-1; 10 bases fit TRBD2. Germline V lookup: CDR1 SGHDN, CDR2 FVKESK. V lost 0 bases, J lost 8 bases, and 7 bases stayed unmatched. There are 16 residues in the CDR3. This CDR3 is CASSQEEGLARDEQFF. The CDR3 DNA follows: TGTGCCAGCAGCCAAGAAGAGGGACTAGCGAGGGATGAGCAGTTCTTC.

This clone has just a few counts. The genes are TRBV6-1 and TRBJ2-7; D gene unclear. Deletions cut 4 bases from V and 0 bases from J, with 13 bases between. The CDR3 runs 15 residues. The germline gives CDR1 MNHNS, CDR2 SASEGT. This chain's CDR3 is CASSVNVGGSYEQYF. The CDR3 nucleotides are TGTGCCAGCAGTGTCAATGTTGGTGGCTCCTACGAGCAGTACTTC.

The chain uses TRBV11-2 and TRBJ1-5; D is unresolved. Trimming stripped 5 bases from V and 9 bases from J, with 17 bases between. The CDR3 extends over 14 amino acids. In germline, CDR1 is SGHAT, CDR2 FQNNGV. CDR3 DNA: TGTGCCAGCAGCCGTGGCGGACGGGATCGGCCCCAGCATTTT. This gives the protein CASSRGGRDRPQHF.

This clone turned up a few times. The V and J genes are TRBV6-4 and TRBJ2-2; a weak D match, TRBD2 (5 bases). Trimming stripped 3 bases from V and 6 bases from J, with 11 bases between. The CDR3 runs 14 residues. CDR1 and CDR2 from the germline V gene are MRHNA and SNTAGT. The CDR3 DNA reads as TGTGCCAGCAGTGATTCTAGCTCGGCCGGGGAGCTGTTTTTT. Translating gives CASSDSSSAGELFF.

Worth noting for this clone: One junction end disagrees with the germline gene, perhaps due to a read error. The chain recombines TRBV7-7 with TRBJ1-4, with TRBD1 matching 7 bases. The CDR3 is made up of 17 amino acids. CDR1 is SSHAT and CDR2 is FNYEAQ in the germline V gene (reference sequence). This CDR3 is CASSLGAQGATNEKLFF. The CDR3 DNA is TGTGCTAGCAGCTTAGGCGCCCAGGGGGCAACTAATGAAAAACTGTTTTTT.

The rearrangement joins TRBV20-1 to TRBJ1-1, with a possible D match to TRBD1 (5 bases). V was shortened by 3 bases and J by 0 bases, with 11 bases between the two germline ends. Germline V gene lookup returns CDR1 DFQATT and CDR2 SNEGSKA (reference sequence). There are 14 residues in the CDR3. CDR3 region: CSASLRGMNTEAFF. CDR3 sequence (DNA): TGCAGTGCTAGTTTGAGGGGTATGAACACTGAAGCTTTCTTT.

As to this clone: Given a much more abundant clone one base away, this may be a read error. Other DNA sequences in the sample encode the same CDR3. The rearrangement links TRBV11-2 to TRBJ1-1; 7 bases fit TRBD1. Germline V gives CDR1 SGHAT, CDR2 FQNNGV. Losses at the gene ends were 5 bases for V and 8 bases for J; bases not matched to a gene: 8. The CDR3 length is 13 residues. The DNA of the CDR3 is TGTGCCAGCAGCACCGACAGGGCCACCGAAGCTTTCTTT. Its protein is CASSTDRATEAFF.

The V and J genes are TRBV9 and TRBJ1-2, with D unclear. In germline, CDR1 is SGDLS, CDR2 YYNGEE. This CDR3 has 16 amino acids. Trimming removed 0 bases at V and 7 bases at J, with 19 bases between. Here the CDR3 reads CASSVEEDPTWGGYTF. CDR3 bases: TGTGCCAGCAGCGTAGAGGAGGACCCCACCTGGGGTGGCTACACCTTC.

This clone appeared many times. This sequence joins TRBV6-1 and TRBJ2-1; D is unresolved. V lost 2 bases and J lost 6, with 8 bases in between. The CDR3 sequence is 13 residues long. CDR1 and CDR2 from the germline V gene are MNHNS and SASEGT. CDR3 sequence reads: CASSENFGNEQFF. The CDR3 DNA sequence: TGTGCCAGCAGTGAAAATTTTGGCAATGAGCAGTTCTTC.

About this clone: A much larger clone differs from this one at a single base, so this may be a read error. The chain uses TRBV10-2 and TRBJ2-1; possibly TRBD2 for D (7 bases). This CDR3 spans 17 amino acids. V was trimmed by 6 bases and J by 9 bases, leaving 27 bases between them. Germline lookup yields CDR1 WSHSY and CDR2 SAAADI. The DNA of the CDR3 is TGCGCCAGCAGCGGGGAGGGGGGGCACCCATTATGGTGTGAGCAGTTCTTC. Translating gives CASSGEGGHPLWCEQFF.

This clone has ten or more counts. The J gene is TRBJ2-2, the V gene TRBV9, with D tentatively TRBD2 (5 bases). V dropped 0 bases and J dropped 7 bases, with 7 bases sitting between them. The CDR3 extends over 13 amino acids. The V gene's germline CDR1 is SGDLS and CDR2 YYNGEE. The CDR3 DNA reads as TGTGCCAGCAGCGTAGGGGAGCACGGGGAGCTGTTTTTT. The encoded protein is CASSVGEHGELFF.

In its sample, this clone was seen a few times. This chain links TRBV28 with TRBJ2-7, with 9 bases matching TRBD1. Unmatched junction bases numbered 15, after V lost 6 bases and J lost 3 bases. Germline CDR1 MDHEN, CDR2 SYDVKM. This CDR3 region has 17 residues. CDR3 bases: TGTGCCAGCAGGGGGACAGGGTCACACGCTAATATCTACGAGCAGTACTTC. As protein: CASRGTGSHANIYEQYF.

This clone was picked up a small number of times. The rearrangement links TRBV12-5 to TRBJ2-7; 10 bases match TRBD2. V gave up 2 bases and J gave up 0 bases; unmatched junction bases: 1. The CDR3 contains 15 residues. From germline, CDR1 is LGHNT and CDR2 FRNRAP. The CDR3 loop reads CASGLPSGSSYEQYF. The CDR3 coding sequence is TGTGCTAGTGGTTTGCCTAGCGGGAGCTCCTACGAGCAGTACTTC.

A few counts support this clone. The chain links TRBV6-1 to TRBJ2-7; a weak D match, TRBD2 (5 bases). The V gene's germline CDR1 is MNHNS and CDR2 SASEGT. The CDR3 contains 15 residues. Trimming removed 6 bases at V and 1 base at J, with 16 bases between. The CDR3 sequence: CASSRTASNSYEQYF. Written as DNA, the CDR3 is TGTGCCAGCAGCAGGACTGCTAGCAATTCCTACGAGCAGTACTTC.

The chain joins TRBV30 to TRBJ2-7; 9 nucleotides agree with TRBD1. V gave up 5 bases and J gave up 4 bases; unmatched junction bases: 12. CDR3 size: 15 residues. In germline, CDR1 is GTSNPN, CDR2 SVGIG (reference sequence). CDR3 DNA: TGTGCCTGGGATTCCAAGCGGACAGGGGTTTACGAGCAGTACTTC. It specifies CAWDSKRTGVYEQYF. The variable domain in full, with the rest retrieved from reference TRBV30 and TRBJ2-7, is SQTIHQWPATLVQPVGSPLSLECTVEGTSNPNLYWYRQAAGRGLQLLFYSVGIGQISSEVPQNLSASRPQDRQFILSSKKLLLSDSGFYLCAWDSKRTGVYEQYFGPGTRLTVT.

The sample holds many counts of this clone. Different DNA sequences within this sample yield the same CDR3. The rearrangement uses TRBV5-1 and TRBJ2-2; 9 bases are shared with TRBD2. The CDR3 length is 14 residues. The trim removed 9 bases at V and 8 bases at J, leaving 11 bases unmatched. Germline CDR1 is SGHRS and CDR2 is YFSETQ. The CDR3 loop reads CATRTSEQWGELFF. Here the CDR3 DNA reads TGCGCCACCCGGACTAGCGAGCAATGGGGGGAGCTGTTTTTT.

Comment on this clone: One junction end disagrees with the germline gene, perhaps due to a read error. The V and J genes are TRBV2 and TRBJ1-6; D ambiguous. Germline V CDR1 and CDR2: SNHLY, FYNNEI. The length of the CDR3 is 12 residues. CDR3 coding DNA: TGTGCCAGCAAAAGGCTCAATTCGCCCCTCCACTTT. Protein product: CASKRLNSPLHF.

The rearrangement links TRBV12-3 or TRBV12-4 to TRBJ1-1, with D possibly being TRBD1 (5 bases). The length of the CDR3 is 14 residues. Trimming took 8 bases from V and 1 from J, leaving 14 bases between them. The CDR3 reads CASQNTDRNTEAFF. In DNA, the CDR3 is TGTGCCAGCCAGAATACAGACAGGAACACTGAAGCTTTCTTT.

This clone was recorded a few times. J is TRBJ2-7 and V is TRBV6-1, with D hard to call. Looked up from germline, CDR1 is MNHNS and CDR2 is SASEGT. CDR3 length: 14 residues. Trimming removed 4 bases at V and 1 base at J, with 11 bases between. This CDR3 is CASSVALESYEQYF. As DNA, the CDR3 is TGTGCCAGCAGTGTCGCACTGGAGTCCTACGAGCAGTACTTC.

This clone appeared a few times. As DNA, the CDR3 is TGTGCCACCAGTGATTATGCAAACGAGGAGCAGTACTTC. Residues: CATSDYANEEQYF. V and J are TRBV24-1 and TRBJ2-7; no clear D gene. The CDR3 length is 13 residues. Trimming pared 2 bases from V and 7 bases from J, leaving 11 bases between. The germline V gene has CDR1 KGHDR and CDR2 SFDVKD.